A single T cell receptor (beta chain) is shown here with its context. CD8+ and CD4+ blood T cells underwent TCR beta sequencing. The data were obtained in a study of CD8 T cells in Susac syndrome. The authors reverse transcribed roughly 0.5 to 1 ug RNA with random hexamers. From the immunoSEQ multiplex PCR reads, TCRdb called clonotypes with MiXCR, one entry per CDR3 protein. The table records 110,000 or so distinct CDR3 sequences, about 92% of them present only once. The sequence derives from a human donor with multiple sclerosis. The sample comprised CD4+ T cells from PBMCs.

The CDR3 is CASTEGRWNTEAFF. The CDR3 nucleotides are TGTGCCAGCACCGAGGGGCGCTGGAACACTGAAGCTTTCTTT. V is TRBV5-6 and J is TRBJ1-1; D might be TRBD1 (5 bases). CDR1 SGHDT and CDR2 YYEEEE come from the germline V gene. The V end was cut by 6 bases, the J end by 1 base, with 13 bases between. The CDR3 is 14 residues long.